Following are 17 T cell receptor beta chains from one sample sequenced in a study of human T cells and chemical hapten exposure. In TCRdb, the 5' RACE reads were re-called with MiXCR into one record per CDR3 protein. The repertoire has some 150,000 distinct CDR3 sequences, around 4.4% of them found once; the top ten carry more than 1.2%. Unfractionated whole blood was the source of the extracted total RNA. The receptors stem from a female donor in good health.

The gene calls are TRBV7-3 and TRBJ1-6; TRBD1 agrees at 9 bases. V lost 1 base and J lost 10; bases outside the gene matches: 5. CDR1 SGHTA and CDR2 FQGTGA come from the germline V gene. The length of the CDR3 is 15 residues. CDR3 sequence reads: CASSLSRQGDSPLHF. The DNA for the CDR3 is TGTGCCAGCAGCTTAAGTCGACAGGGGGACTCACCCCTCCACTTT.

This clonotype was found many times. The chain couples TRBV7-2 to TRBJ2-1; 16 nucleotides match TRBD2. In germline, CDR1 is SGHTA, CDR2 FQGNSA. The CDR3 runs to 16 residues. The V segment lost 5 bases and the J segment 8 bases; nucleotides outside the gene matches: 6. The CDR3: CASSPTGLAGGDEQFF. The CDR3 region has the DNA TGTGCCAGCAGCCCGACGGGACTAGCGGGGGGGGATGAGCAGTTCTTC.

This clonotype was counted many times. The gene calls are TRBV20-1 and TRBJ2-7; unclear D gene. CDR1 DFQATT and CDR2 SNEGSKA come from the germline V gene (reference sequence). Trimming shortened V by 4 bases and J by 4 bases, and 14 bases separated the two germline ends. The CDR3 loop spans 13 amino acids. DNA of the CDR3: TGCAGTGCTACCCTGGCGGCCGGATACGAGCAGTACTTC. Protein: CSATLAAGYEQYF.

This clonotype has a count of ten or more. The chain links TRBV7-2 to TRBJ1-1; tentative D call: TRBD1 (5 bases). The CDR3 consists of 16 residues. Germline V gene lookup returns CDR1 SGHTA and CDR2 FQGNSA. Trimming cost V 5 bases and J 3 bases, with 19 bases left between them. The CDR3 loop is CASSLPFGRGDTEAFF. The CDR3 DNA reads as TGTGCCAGCAGCCTCCCCTTCGGCCGGGGGGACACTGAAGCTTTCTTT. Combining the CDR3 with reference TRBV7-2 and TRBJ1-1 gives the whole variable domain GAGVSQSPSNKVTEKGKDVELRCDPISGHTALYWYRQSLGQGLEFLIYFQGNSAPDKSGLPSDRFSAERTGGSVSTLTIQRTQQEDSAVYLCASSLPFGRGDTEAFFGQGTRLTVV.

This rearrangement joins TRBV6-2 or TRBV6-3 to TRBJ1-6; D is uncertain. The CDR3 contains 15 residues. The V gene's germline CDR1 is MNHEY and CDR2 SVGEGT. Trimming stripped 3 bases from V and 5 bases from J, with 11 bases between. The CDR3 sequence is CASSYLYGNNSPLHF. The CDR3, as DNA: TGTGCCAGCAGTTATCTCTACGGAAATAATTCACCCCTCCACTTT.

This clonotype was counted many times. The rearrangement uses TRBV27 and TRBJ2-7; the D gene is possibly TRBD1 (5 bases). Germline loops: CDR1 MNHEY, CDR2 SMNVEV (reference sequence). This CDR3 is built from 16 residues. V was shortened by 6 bases and J by 6 bases, with 24 bases between the two germline ends. The CDR3 DNA is TGTGCCAGCAGCCTGGACATGATGGCGGCGGCTAGCGAGCAGTACTTC. It specifies CASSLDMMAAASEQYF.

This clonotype was seen ten or more times. The chain has TRBV19 and TRBJ1-5, with D hard to call. Trimming left V 7 bases short and J 0 bases short, with 10 bases between. This CDR3 has 14 residues. The germline CDR1 and CDR2 sequences are LNHDA and SQIVND (reference sequence). The CDR3 DNA sequence: TGTGCCAGTATGACTACTCGTAGCAATCAGCCCCAGCATTTT. As protein: CASMTTRSNQPQHF.

This clonotype has ten or more counts. V gene TRBV7-9 combines with J gene TRBJ1-3; 7 bases are shared with TRBD1. After removal of 4 bases from V and 0 bases from J, the junction contained 12 bases not matched to a gene. CDR1 is SEHNR, CDR2 FQNEAQ, per germline (reference sequence). CDR3 length equals 18 residues. CDR3 in amino acids: CASSSTSGGPPSGNTIYF. The CDR3 nucleotides read TGTGCCAGCAGCTCCACGTCAGGGGGGCCCCCCTCTGGAAACACCATATATTTT.

V gene TRBV3-1 combines with J gene TRBJ1-4; 7 bases fit TRBD1. Per the germline V gene, CDR1 is LGHDT and CDR2 is YNNKEL (reference sequence). The V and J ends lost 4 bases and 7 bases, in that order; junction bases with no gene match: 12. The CDR3 runs to 16 residues. The CDR3 loop is CASSPALTGFSEKLFF. In DNA, the CDR3 is TGTGCCAGCAGCCCCGCCCTGACAGGGTTCAGTGAAAAACTGTTTTTT.

The chain links TRBV20-1 to TRBJ2-3, with D uncertain. The ends were cut back, 6 bases at V and 0 bases at J, with 16 bases in the middle. CDR1 and CDR2 from the germline V gene are DFQATT and SNEGSKA (reference sequence). The CDR3 runs 15 residues. The chain's CDR3 is CSAKARLSSTDTQYF. The CDR3 DNA follows: TGCAGTGCCAAGGCCCGGCTATCTAGCACAGATACGCAGTATTTT.

There are many counts of this clonotype. This chain links TRBV2 with TRBJ1-4; 7 nucleotides line up with TRBD1. Germline CDR1 and CDR2: SNHLY and FYNNEI. V shed 6 bases, J shed 0 bases, and the junction held 4 bases outside the gene matches. The CDR3 is made up of 15 amino acids. The CDR3 sequence: CASRDRETTNEKLFF. The CDR3 bases are TGTGCCAGCAGAGACAGGGAGACAACTAATGAAAAACTGTTTTTT.

This clonotype was observed at least ten times. V is TRBV12-3 or TRBV12-4 and J is TRBJ1-2; D is perhaps TRBD1 (6 bases). This CDR3 has 13 amino acids. V was cut by 3 bases and J by 8 bases, with 13 bases left in between. The CDR3 protein is CASSFTGFGGYTF. In DNA, the CDR3 is TGTGCCAGCAGTTTTACAGGGTTTGGGGGCTACACCTTC.

This clonotype was counted ten times or more. The rearrangement links TRBV11-2 to TRBJ2-1; TRBD1 matches at 8 bases. CDR1 SGHAT and CDR2 FQNNGV come from the germline V gene. The CDR3 is 15 amino acids. With 5 bases clipped from V and 8 bases from J, the junction kept 11 bases outside the gene matches. This CDR3 reads CASSLRTGLFDEQFF. The CDR3 nucleotides are TGTGCCAGCAGCCTCCGGACAGGGTTGTTCGATGAGCAGTTCTTC.

This clonotype was recorded at least ten times. The chain combines TRBV6-2 or TRBV6-3 with TRBJ2-7; possible D gene TRBD1, 5 bases. Trimming removed 5 bases at V and 3 bases at J, with 11 bases between. Looked up from germline, CDR1 is MNHEY and CDR2 is SVGEGT. This CDR3 comprises 13 residues. The CDR3 reads CASSDSPRYEQYF. DNA for the CDR3: TGTGCCAGCAGTGACAGTCCGCGCTACGAGCAGTACTTC.

This clonotype was seen many times. The V and J genes are TRBV7-9 and TRBJ2-3; maybe TRBD1 (6 bases). Germline V CDR1 and CDR2: SEHNR, FQNEAQ (reference sequence). V was pared by 3 bases and J by 3 bases, with 13 bases between. The CDR3 covers 15 residues. CDR3: CASSFIRQGTDTQYF. The CDR3 DNA is TGTGCCAGCAGCTTCATTCGTCAGGGGACAGATACGCAGTATTTT. Complete variable domain (other parts from reference TRBV7-9 and TRBJ2-3): DTGVSQNPRHKITKRGQNVTFRCDPISEHNRLYWYRQTLGQGPEFLTYFQNEAQLEKSRLLSDRFSAERPKGSFSTLEIQRTEQGDSAMYLCASSFIRQGTDTQYFGPGTRLTVL.

This clonotype has a handful of counts. The V and J genes are TRBV5-7 and TRBJ1-5; 7 bases are a match to TRBD1. TRBV5-7 is an ORF; its function is uncertain. This CDR3 comprises 14 residues. With 4 bases clipped from V and 4 bases from J, the junction kept 5 bases outside the gene matches. As DNA, the CDR3 is TGTGCCAGCAGCCGGACAGGCCGTAATCAGCCCCAGCATTTT. This gives the protein CASSRTGRNQPQHF.

This clonotype has a count of ten or more. The chain recombines TRBV7-3 with TRBJ1-4; D remains ambiguous. The CDR3 is 20 amino acids. Germline V CDR1 and CDR2: SGHTA, FQGTGA. V gave up 3 bases and J gave up 0 bases, with 23 bases separating them. CDR3 region: CASSFSVQSDGNATNEKLFF. In DNA form, the CDR3 reads TGTGCCAGCAGCTTCTCCGTTCAGTCGGATGGAAATGCAACTAATGAAAAACTGTTTTTT.